This paragraph reports one T cell receptor (beta chain). Its target is not known. This record belongs to a study of human T cells and chemical hapten exposure. Overall study context: Patients got weekly scalp diphenylcyclopropenone doses over the roughly 24-week study. Study-wide findings and caveats: Among TCRs, those above 1 in 1000 frequency were unaffected by DPC sensitization.

Germline lookup yields CDR1 DFQATT and CDR2 SNEGSKA (reference sequence). With V trimmed by 3 bases and J by 6 bases, 4 bases remained unmatched. This CDR3 region has 13 residues. Time point denoted: pre-sensitization, week 0. The treatment here: therapeutic diphenylcyclopropenone sensitization with weekly scalp DPC. What the library attached to individual cDNA molecules were unique molecular identifiers. TCRdb re-called the RACE reads with MiXCR, one entry per CDR3 protein. This sample yields 35,000 to 45,000 distinct CDR3 sequences, of which roughly an eighth are seen a single time; approximately 6% belongs to the top ten.

This sample comprised whole blood, obtained in connection with sensitization to the hapten diphenylcyclopropenone (DPC). The sequence was collected from a woman aged 25 to 45 with alopecia areata. Some clones in this sample may be carry-over from other donors' samples. The rearrangement links TRBV20-1 to TRBJ1-5, with 8 bases that match TRBD1. The CDR3 loop reads CSASFGQGQPQHF. As DNA, the CDR3 is TGCAGTGCTAGCTTTGGACAGGGTCAGCCCCAGCATTTT.